This T cell receptor beta chain was profiled in a study of identical twins. This CDR3 is built from 15 residues. The V gene lost 4 bases and the J gene lost 2 bases, with 11 bases spanning the gap. Germline CDR1 SNHLY, CDR2 FYNNEI. In TCRdb, the 5' RACE reads were re-called with MiXCR into one record per CDR3 protein. The data show over 500,000 distinct CDR3 sequences, 20% to 25% seen once. The same specimen was also included in a second study, on T cells expressing NK-cell markers. That source reports: One of the eight sequenced donors was seronegative, whereas the other seven were HCMV-seropositive. Leadership of the CD3+CD56-NKG2C+ fraction also belonged to these clonotypes in four donors.

The source is a woman younger than 30 in good health. The sequenced material came from CD4+ T cells sorted from blood. The V gene is TRBV2, the J gene TRBJ2-2; tentative D call: TRBD2 (5 bases). CDR3 DNA: TGTGCCAGCAGTGGGTTGCGGGCTAACACCGGGGAGCTGTTTTTT. Protein sequence: CASSGLRANTGELFF.